Only a few counts were recorded for the clone carrying this T cell receptor (beta chain). The data stem from a study of blood T cells in healthy people across ages. The authors ran a second PCR of roughly 7 to 11 cycles using a sample-barcoded 5' primer and a J-beta primer mix. A template-switch adaptor with 12 random nucleotides tagged each cDNA molecule. TCRdb fed the 5' RACE reads into MiXCR, producing one record per CDR3 protein. The sample records about 1.8 million distinct CDR3 sequences, about 50% being singletons. The germline V gene has CDR1 SQVTM and CDR2 ANQGSEA. V gave up 0 bases and J gave up 8 bases, with 19 bases separating them. The CDR3 contains 15 residues.

Sample: blood. This TCR came from a woman in her 40s in good health. This chain joins TRBV29-1 and TRBJ1-2; D is possibly TRBD1 (5 bases). The CDR3 loop is CSVEDRDLGEWGYTF. CDR3 in DNA: TGCAGCGTTGAAGATCGGGACCTGGGGGAGTGGGGCTACACCTTC. Full variable domain (remainder filled in from reference TRBV29-1 and TRBJ1-2): SAVISQKPSRDICQRGTSLTIQCQVDSQVTMMFWYRQQPGQSLTLIATANQGSEATYESGFVIDKFPISRPNLTFSTLTVSNMSPEDSSIYLCSVEDRDLGEWGYTFGSGTRLTVV.